This T cell receptor (beta chain) was captured by sequencing in a study of blood T cell repertoires in COVID-19. Looking at the study overall: In each case, the material was cDNA or gDNA derived from T cells, B-cell-depleted T cells, or PBMCs.

In the authors' methods: Estimated nucleated cell counts came from reference gene primer amplification. Clones were sequenced by immunoSEQ multiplex PCR, and TCRdb holds only the in-frame ones, with some missing. Clone size and V and J calls were adopted from that table, with D and trimming inferred from the DNA. This repertoire shows approximately 300,000 clones, 87% found once; its top ten account for approximately 5%. In terms of age and location, participants ranged from roughly 18 to 90 years and lived in 24 US areas. Trimming pared 0 bases from V and 0 bases from J, leaving 10 bases between. This CDR3 contains 16 residues. CDR1 is MNHEY and CDR2 is SVGAGI in the germline V gene.

Sequenced: PBMCs or T cells enriched from blood (not recorded which). The genes are TRBV6-5 and TRBJ2-3; possibly TRBD1 for D (5 bases). This TCR was sampled from a woman in her 30s who had recovered from COVID-19. The CDR3 DNA is TGTGCCAGCAGTTACTCCGTACAGGTTAGCACAGATACGCAGTATTTT. Translated, it gives CASSYSVQVSTDTQYF.